This T cell receptor beta chain originates from a study of T-cell reconstitution after alpha-beta-depleted transplantation in children. Trimming stripped 5 bases from V and 3 bases from J, with 13 bases between. Germline V gene sequence: CDR1 DFQATT, CDR2 SNEGSKA (reference sequence). This CDR3 region has 13 residues. Unique molecular identifiers tagged the TCRbeta library. TCRdb reanalysed the PCR reads using MiXCR and keeps one entry per CDR3 protein. The sample records under 300,000 distinct CDR3 sequences, about 8.8% being singletons. Ten or more counts support this clonotype. This chain joins TRBV20-1 and TRBJ2-5; D is unclear. Sequencing was performed on PBMCs from the stem cell graft donor, taken from the stem cell graft. The clonotype originates from a human donor who donated a stem cell graft to a child with SCID. CDR3 DNA sequence: TGCAGTGCTGGACCCGGGTCAGAAGAGACCCAGTACTTC. Protein product: CSAGPGSEETQYF.